The 15 T cell receptor beta chains listed next were all sequenced from one sample in a study of T cell responses to AZD1222 COVID-19 vaccine. Sequencing was performed with immunoSEQ multiplex PCR; in TCRdb, only in-frame clones are kept and a portion is missing. The profile shows some 150,000 clones, 90% of them singletons. Sample: peripheral blood, taken 28 days after the second AZD1222 dose. Every receptor here comes from an adult who received the AZD1222 COVID-19 vaccine.

The chain couples TRBV30 to TRBJ2-5; no reliable D call. V gave up 2 bases and J gave up 7 bases, with 14 bases separating them. The CDR3 covers 13 residues. Germline V lookup: CDR1 GTSNPN, CDR2 SVGIG (reference sequence). The CDR3 reads CAWSPLIPGTQYF. Written as DNA, the CDR3 is TGTGCCTGGAGTCCACTTATCCCCGGGACCCAGTACTTC.

The chain has TRBV6-1 and TRBJ2-5; TRBD1 agrees at 7 bases. The CDR3 has 15 amino acids. J gave up 1 base and V 2 bases, and 4 bases lay outside the gene matches. CDR1 is MNHNS, CDR2 SASEGT, per germline. Written as DNA, the CDR3 is TGTGCCAGCAGTGAAATGTCAGGGGGCCAAGAGACCCAGTACTTC. Translation gives CASSEMSGGQETQYF.

In nucleotides, the CDR3 is TGCAGCGTTGAGGGACAAGAGGGCAGACGAGAGACCCAGTACTTC. Its protein is CSVEGQEGRRETQYF. V is TRBV29-1 and J is TRBJ2-5, with D tentatively TRBD1 (6 bases). The germline gives CDR1 SQVTM, CDR2 ANQGSEA. The CDR3 totals 15 residues. V shed 3 bases and J shed 4 bases, with 18 bases lying between them. Combining the CDR3 with reference TRBV29-1 and TRBJ2-5 gives the whole variable domain SAVISQKPSRDICQRGTSLTIQCQVDSQVTMMFWYRQQPGQSLTLIATANQGSEATYESGFVIDKFPISRPNLTFSTLTVSNMSPEDSSIYLCSVEGQEGRRETQYFGPGTRLLVL.

This clone was detected once. V is TRBV9 and J is TRBJ1-2; possibly TRBD1 for D (6 bases). The CDR3 contains 15 residues. Trimming shortened V by 6 bases and J by 8 bases, and 23 bases separated the two germline ends. Germline CDR1 is SGDLS and CDR2 is YYNGEE. Written as DNA, the CDR3 is TGTGCCAGCACCCCCCTATGGCAGGGGCTCTGGGGCTACACCTTC. It codes for CASTPLWQGLWGYTF.

V is TRBV7-9 and J is TRBJ1-3, with 7 nucleotides matching TRBD1. The V gene's germline CDR1 is SEHNR and CDR2 FQNEAQ (reference sequence). The length of the CDR3 is 17 residues. V gave up 2 bases and J gave up 2 bases; unmatched junction bases: 9. The CDR3 loop reads CASSLLPTGTPGNTIYF. Written as DNA, the CDR3 is TGTGCCAGCAGCTTACTTCCGACAGGGACTCCTGGAAACACCATATATTTT. Based on the CDR3 plus reference TRBV7-9 and TRBJ1-3, the full variable domain is DTGVSQNPRHKITKRGQNVTFRCDPISEHNRLYWYRQTLGQGPEFLTYFQNEAQLEKSRLLSDRFSAERPKGSFSTLEIQRTEQGDSAMYLCASSLLPTGTPGNTIYFGEGSWLTVV.

V usage is TRBV5-1 and J usage is TRBJ1-2; 7 nucleotides align to TRBD1. The CDR3 has 13 amino acids. Germline CDR1 is SGHRS and CDR2 is YFSETQ. The J segment lost 11 bases and the V segment lost 3 bases, leaving 10 bases of the junction unmatched. CDR3 region: CASSSIRQGGYTF. The CDR3 bases are TGCGCCAGCAGCTCGATACGACAGGGAGGATACACCTTC. Together with reference TRBV5-1 and TRBJ1-2, the CDR3 gives the full variable domain: KAGVTQTPRYLIKTRGQQVTLSCSPISGHRSVSWYQQTPGQGLQFLFEYFSETQRNKGNFPGRFSGRQFSNSRSEMNVSTLELGDSALYLCASSSIRQGGYTFGSGTRLTVV.

The V and J genes are TRBV7-2 and TRBJ1-3; TRBD1 agrees at 7 bases. The CDR3 is made up of 15 amino acids. In germline, CDR1 is SGHTA, CDR2 FQGNSA. With 5 bases clipped from V and 0 bases from J, the junction kept 4 bases outside the gene matches. The CDR3 reads CASSGQVSSGNTIYF. DNA for the CDR3: TGTGCCAGCAGCGGACAGGTCAGCTCTGGAAACACCATATATTTT.

The chain recombines TRBV2 with TRBJ1-2, with a tentative D call TRBD1 (6 bases). The CDR3 is 16 residues long. Per the germline V gene, CDR1 is SNHLY and CDR2 is FYNNEI. V was trimmed by 6 bases and J by 5 bases, leaving 22 bases between them. CDR3 coding DNA: TGTGCCAGCAGAGACTATATCACAGGGATTGAGTATGGCTACACCTTC. Protein sequence: CASRDYITGIEYGYTF.

This clone has a handful of counts. This sequence joins TRBV7-8 and TRBJ1-3; the D gene is possibly TRBD1 (5 bases). V lost 8 bases and J lost 2, with 19 bases in between. Germline V gene sequence: CDR1 SGHVS, CDR2 FQNEAQ. The CDR3 extends over 16 amino acids. CDR3: CASGPLVGVTGNTIYF. Written as DNA, the CDR3 is TGTGCCAGCGGACCCTTGGTAGGGGTAACTGGAAACACCATATATTTT.

The rearrangement links TRBV14 to TRBJ2-1; no definite D call. The germline gives CDR1 SGHDN, CDR2 FVKESK. This CDR3 is built from 18 residues. Deletions cut 0 bases from V and 0 bases from J, with 15 bases between. CDR3 coding DNA: TGTGCCAGCAGCCAAGATCCCGCAGGCGGCATCTCCTACAATGAGCAGTTCTTC. Protein: CASSQDPAGGISYNEQFF. Filled out from reference TRBV14 and TRBJ2-1, the complete variable domain reads EAGVTQFPSHSVIEKGQTVTLRCDPISGHDNLYWYRRVMGKEIKFLLHFVKESKQDESGMPNNRFLAERTGGTYSTLKVQPAELEDSGVYFCASSQDPAGGISYNEQFFGPGTRLTVL.

This clone appeared once. The chain employs TRBV28 and TRBJ1-1; maybe TRBD1 (5 bases). Trimming stripped 7 bases from V and 4 bases from J, with 16 bases between. Germline lookup yields CDR1 MDHEN and CDR2 SYDVKM. The CDR3 length is 14 residues. The CDR3 bases are TGTGCCAGCACGTTGCAGGGAAGATCCACTGAAGCTTTCTTT. It translates to CASTLQGRSTEAFF.

This chain uses TRBV5-8 with TRBJ2-7, with a possible D match to TRBD1 (5 bases). The length of the CDR3 is 14 residues. The germline gives CDR1 SGHTS, CDR2 YDEGEE. The germline V and J ends were trimmed by 1 base and 2 bases, with 10 bases remaining between them. Written as DNA, the CDR3 is TGTGCCAGCAGCTTGTCTCAGGGTACCTACGAGCAGTACTTC. Its translation: CASSLSQGTYEQYF.

The chain joins TRBV11-2 to TRBJ2-3; the D gene is possibly TRBD2 (6 bases). The length of the CDR3 is 19 residues. Germline V gives CDR1 SGHAT, CDR2 FQNNGV. V lost 4 bases and J lost 0, with 23 bases in between. Here the CDR3 reads CASSSLPRGRRDSTDTQYF. Written as DNA, the CDR3 is TGTGCCAGCAGCTCCCTACCGCGGGGACGCCGGGACAGCACAGATACGCAGTATTTT.

This chain uses TRBV7-3 with TRBJ2-3; D is perhaps TRBD2 (6 bases). Trimming shortened V by 2 bases and J by 2 bases, and 14 bases separated the two germline ends. Germline CDR1 is SGHTA and CDR2 is FQGTGA. The CDR3 has 16 amino acids. The CDR3 region is CASSLGSSATTDTQYF. CDR3 in DNA: TGTGCCAGCAGCTTAGGATCTAGCGCAACCACAGATACGCAGTATTTT.

This chain uses TRBV12-3 or TRBV12-4 with TRBJ1-4, with a weak D call TRBD1 (6 bases). Trimming shortened V by 9 bases and J by 8 bases, and 13 bases separated the two germline ends. The CDR3 is 12 amino acids. The CDR3 region is CASRGLGEKLFF. The CDR3 DNA reads TGTGCCAGTCGGGGGCTCGGGGAAAAACTGTTTTTT.